This T cell receptor beta chain appears in the sequencing data of a study of T cell changes during pregnancy in multiple sclerosis. Clones were sequenced by immunoSEQ multiplex PCR, and TCRdb holds only the in-frame ones, with some missing. The table shows about 32,000 clones, with 90% to 95% occurring only once. The CDR3 extends over 12 amino acids. Germline values: CDR1 MGHDK, CDR2 SYGVNS. Trimming took 4 bases from V and 2 from J, leaving 5 bases between them. The chain couples TRBV25-1 to TRBJ1-1; the D is unclear. The TCR originated in a female donor in good health, enrolled as a control in a pregnancy study. Sequenced material: CD8+ T cells from peripheral blood mononuclear cells, taken in the second trimester of pregnancy. CDR3 amino acids: CASSAGNTEAFF. For the CDR3, the DNA is TGTGCCAGCAGTGCGGGAAACACTGAAGCTTTCTTT. Full variable domain (rest looked up from reference TRBV25-1 and TRBJ1-1): EADIYQTPRYLVIGTGKKITLECSQTMGHDKMYWYQQDPGMELHLIHYSYGVNSTEKGDLSSESTVSRIRTEHFPLTLESARPSHTSQYLCASSAGNTEAFFGQGTRLTVV.